This is a list of T cell receptor beta chains from one sample in a study of blood T cell repertoires in COVID-19. Clones were sequenced by immunoSEQ multiplex PCR, and TCRdb holds only the in-frame ones, with some missing. The table has 200,000 to 250,000 clones, about four fifths seen once. Sequencing input: PBMCs or T cells enriched from blood (not recorded which). The receptors derive from a woman aged 45-65 years who had been exposed to COVID-19. CDR3s include the opening cysteine and the closing phenylalanine or tryptophan. D genes are given only for firm matches. Rows may omit the clone size; those that give it use once, few, many or a size class.

>14|-|TRBV5-1|-|TRBJ1-2
CASSYRQANYGYTF
TGCGCCAGCAGCTACAGGCAGGCGAACTATGGCTACACCTTC
>14|-|TRBV7-9|-|TRBJ2-7
CASSLWRGHYEQYF
TGTGCCAGCAGCTTATGGAGGGGGCATTACGAGCAGTACTTC
>16|-|TRBV2|TRBD2|TRBJ2-6
CASSERGGSGANVLTF
TGTGCCAGCAGTGAGCGGGGGGGCTCTGGGGCCAACGTCCTGACTTTC
>14|-|TRBV6-4|TRBD1|TRBJ1-1
CASSVDRGLGEAFF
TGTGCCAGCAGTGTCGACAGGGGGTTGGGTGAAGCTTTCTTT
>13|-|TRBV14|-|TRBJ2-1
CASSQLVRNEQFF
TGTGCCAGCAGCCAACTAGTAAGGAATGAGCAGTTCTTC
>13|-|TRBV7-8|-|TRBJ1-5
CASSQWGREPQHF
TGTGCCAGCAGTCAATGGGGGCGGGAGCCCCAGCATTTT
>16|few|TRBV24-1|-|TRBJ2-1
CATSDGIPSSYNEQFF
TGTGCCACCAGTGACGGGATTCCCAGCTCCTACAATGAGCAGTTCTTC
>14|-|TRBV2|TRBD2|TRBJ2-3
CASRGGFSTDTQYF
TGTGCCAGCAGGGGGGGGTTCAGCACAGATACGCAGTATTTT
>13|-|TRBV7-8|-|TRBJ1-1
CASSLDRNTEAFF
TGTGCCAGCAGCCTGGACAGGAACACTGAAGCTTTCTTT
>15|-|TRBV4-1|TRBD1|TRBJ1-1
CASSQHRTGNTEAFF
TGCGCCAGCAGCCAGCACCGGACAGGGAACACTGAAGCTTTCTTT
>16|-|TRBV25-1|-|TRBJ2-5
CASSELRQALQETQYF
TGTGCCAGCAGTGAACTCCGACAGGCCTTACAAGAGACCCAGTACTTC
>13|-|TRBV7-3|TRBD1|TRBJ2-1
CASSGTAYNEQFF
TGTGCCAGCTCCGGGACAGCTTACAATGAGCAGTTCTTC
>15|-|TRBV20-1|-|TRBJ1-6
CSASSQGRGNSPLHF
TGCAGTGCTAGTTCACAGGGTAGGGGGAATTCACCCCTCCACTTT
>13|-|TRBV10-3|-|TRBJ2-3
CAISDGDTDTQYF
TGTGCCATCAGTGACGGGGATACAGATACGCAGTATTTT
>12|-|TRBV6-4|-|TRBJ1-3
CASIKDGDTIYF
TGTGCCAGCATTAAGGACGGGGACACCATATATTTT
>16|-|TRBV19|-|TRBJ2-1
CASSIGPGSSYNEQFF
TGTGCCAGTAGTATAGGTCCAGGCAGCTCCTACAATGAGCAGTTCTTC
>14|-|TRBV2|-|TRBJ1-2
CASSVRVSNYGYTF
TGTGCCAGCAGTGTGAGGGTCTCTAACTATGGCTACACCTTC
>15|-|TRBV28|TRBD1|TRBJ1-5
CASSMGQGGNQPQHF
TGTGCCAGCAGCATGGGACAGGGCGGCAATCAGCCCCAGCATTTT
>16|-|TRBV27|TRBD1|TRBJ1-2
CASSFLVSGQGSGYTF
TGTGCCAGCAGTTTCCTCGTTTCAGGACAGGGTAGTGGCTACACCTTC
>17|-|TRBV30|TRBD1|TRBJ1-2
CAWSLTGTGTINYGYTF
TGTGCCTGGAGTTTAACCGGGACAGGCACCATAAACTATGGCTACACCTTC
>12|-|TRBV29-1|-|TRBJ1-2
CSAVDREKGYTF
TGCAGCGCCGTGGACAGAGAAAAAGGCTACACCTTC
>14|-|TRBV6-5|-|TRBJ1-6
CASSKEGGYAPLHF
TGTGCCAGTTCCAAGGAGGGAGGTTATGCACCCCTCCACTTT
>18|-|TRBV4-2|TRBD2|TRBJ2-3
CASSPFRRTSGGEDTQYF
TGTGCCAGCAGCCCCTTTAGAAGGACTAGCGGGGGAGAAGATACGCAGTATTTT
>12|-|TRBV29-1|-|TRBJ1-3
CSVQGPGNTIYF
TGCAGCGTACAGGGACCTGGAAACACCATATATTTT
>13|-|TRBV12-3/TRBV12-4|-|TRBJ1-1
CASIMGGSPEAFF
TGTGCCAGCATAATGGGAGGATCTCCTGAAGCTTTCTTT
>13|-|TRBV19|TRBD2|TRBJ2-5
CASSIGWEGTQYF
TGTGCCAGTAGTATAGGGTGGGAGGGGACCCAGTACTTC
>14|-|TRBV7-8|TRBD2|TRBJ2-7
CASSPSGGAYEQYF
TGTGCCAGCAGCCCTAGCGGGGGGGCGTACGAGCAGTACTTC
>14|-|TRBV6-5|-|TRBJ1-6
CASSYRGPGSPLHF
TGTGCCAGCAGTTACCGGGGTCCCGGTTCACCCCTCCACTTT
>11|-|TRBV20-1|-|TRBJ1-2
CSAKYEGGYTF
TGCAGTGCTAAATATGAGGGTGGCTACACCTTC
>14|once|TRBV9|-|TRBJ1-1
CASSAGQRTTEAFF
TGTGCCAGCAGCGCCGGACAGCGGACCACTGAAGCTTTCTTT
>14|few|TRBV21-1|-|TRBJ1-2
CASSKAGRKGGYTF
TGTGCCAGCAGCAAAGCCGGGAGGAAAGGTGGCTACACCTTC
>14|-|TRBV27|TRBD2|TRBJ2-7
CASSRTSGGTEQYF
TGTGCCAGCAGTCGGACTAGCGGGGGTACCGAGCAGTACTTC
>14|-|TRBV3-1/TRBV3-2|-|TRBJ1-1
CASSSRQANTEAFF
TGTGCCAGCAGCTCGCGACAGGCGAACACTGAAGCTTTCTTT
>15|once|TRBV12-5|-|TRBJ2-7
CASGLRKGRVHEQYF
TGTGCTAGTGGTTTGAGAAAGGGCAGGGTCCACGAGCAGTACTTC
>19|-|TRBV3-1/TRBV3-2|TRBD2|TRBJ2-3
CASSPSTGSSGGHSDTQYF
TGTGCCAGCAGCCCATCCACCGGCAGTAGCGGGGGCCATTCAGATACGCAGTATTTT
>14|-|TRBV29-1|TRBD1|TRBJ1-1
CSVVPGTGRTEAFF
TGCAGCGTTGTCCCCGGGACAGGGAGGACTGAAGCTTTCTTT
>14|few|TRBV7-2|-|TRBJ2-2
CASSLARGNGELFF
TGTGCCAGCAGCTTAGCGAGGGGGAACGGGGAGCTGTTTTTT
>13|-|TRBV10-1|TRBD1|TRBJ1-3
CASRQGPGNTIYF
TGCGCCAGCAGACAGGGGCCTGGAAACACCATATATTTT
>14|-|TRBV7-2|-|TRBJ2-5
CASSLIGVQETQYF
TGTGCCAGCAGTTTGATAGGGGTACAAGAGACCCAGTACTTC
>13|once|TRBV20-1|-|TRBJ1-4
CSASIQGSEKLFF
TGCAGTGCTAGTATACAGGGAAGTGAAAAACTGTTTTTT
>14|-|TRBV11-2|TRBD1|TRBJ2-3
CASSPGTGAVTQYF
TGTGCCAGCAGCCCAGGGACAGGGGCCGTTACGCAGTATTTT
>14|-|TRBV15|-|TRBJ2-1
CATSRDPVNDEQFF
TGTGCCACCAGCAGAGATCCAGTAAACGATGAGCAGTTCTTC
>15|-|TRBV7-8|TRBD1|TRBJ1-2
CASSLRGQEIYGYTF
TGTGCCAGCAGCTTGCGAGGACAGGAAATCTATGGCTACACCTTC
>16|-|TRBV5-4|TRBD2|TRBJ2-7
CASSLEGLAGDYEQYF
TGTGCCAGCAGCTTGGAGGGACTAGCGGGGGATTACGAGCAGTACTTC
>14|-|TRBV5-1|TRBD1|TRBJ2-7
CASSIRQGPYEQYF
TGCGCCAGCAGCATAAGACAGGGACCCTACGAGCAGTACTTC
>16|-|TRBV28|TRBD2|TRBJ2-5
CASSFPTSGGQETQYF
TGTGCCAGCAGTTTCCCGACTAGCGGGGGGCAAGAGACCCAGTACTTC
>14|-|TRBV6-2/TRBV6-3|TRBD2|TRBJ2-7
CASSLELAAYEQYF
TGTGCCAGCAGCCTCGAACTAGCGGCCTACGAGCAGTACTTC
>11|-|TRBV29-1|-|TRBJ2-4
CSVGQLNIQYF
TGCAGCGTTGGACAGTTAAACATTCAGTACTTC
>12|-|TRBV14|-|TRBJ1-5
CASSQANQPQHF
TGTGCCAGCAGCCAAGCAAATCAGCCCCAGCATTTT
>16|-|TRBV9|-|TRBJ2-2
CASSVGPGFYTGELFF
TGTGCCAGCAGCGTAGGACCGGGGTTTTACACCGGGGAGCTGTTTTTT
>13|-|TRBV18|-|TRBJ1-1
CASSPQQGTEAFF
TGTGCCAGCTCACCTCAACAGGGAACTGAAGCTTTCTTT
>13|once|TRBV4-1|-|TRBJ2-3
CASSQVGGNTQYF
TGCGCCAGCAGCCAAGTCGGGGGAAATACGCAGTATTTT
>13|-|TRBV5-6|-|TRBJ1-2
CASSLGGQYGYTF
TGTGCCAGCAGCTTAGGCGGACAGTATGGCTACACCTTC
>14|-|TRBV9|-|TRBJ2-7
CASRRQKPSYEQYF
TGTGCCAGCAGGAGACAGAAGCCCTCCTACGAGCAGTACTTC
>17|few|TRBV7-8|-|TRBJ1-2
CASSLLSQSQANYGYTF
TGTGCCAGCAGCTTGTTGTCCCAGTCCCAAGCTAACTATGGCTACACCTTC
>14|-|TRBV4-1|TRBD1|TRBJ1-1
CASSQDRSGGVFGF
TGCGCCAGCAGCCAAGATCGGTCAGGGGGCGTCTTCGGCTTT
>17|-|TRBV19|-|TRBJ2-1
CASSRRGGDPFRNEQFF
TGTGCCAGTAGCCGAAGGGGGGGGGACCCCTTTCGGAATGAGCAGTTCTTC